Each of the 25 T cell receptor beta chains below was sequenced from the same sample in a study of T cells in Graves' hyperthyroidism and ophthalmopathy. TCR beta CDR3 region amplification was performed from RNA transcripts. HTBI primers were employed in a first-round RT-PCR of the TCR CDR3. TCRdb reanalysed the multiplex PCR reads using MiXCR and keeps one entry per CDR3 protein. The sample has about 700,000 distinct CDR3 sequences; roughly 46% are singletons. Material: peripheral blood or thyroid tissue (not recorded which). These receptors all come from an adult man with Graves' disease, either hyperthyroidism or ophthalmopathy (not recorded which).

V usage is TRBV25-1 and J usage is TRBJ1-1, with D hard to call. The V end lost 8 bases, the J end lost 2 bases, and 12 bases lay between the germline ends. Per germline, CDR1 MGHDK and CDR2 SYGVNS. There are 13 residues in the CDR3. The CDR3 DNA reads TGTGCCAGCTTATATGCAGAAAACACTGAAGCTTTCTTT. Residues: CASLYAENTEAFF.

This chain connects TRBV29-1 to TRBJ1-1; D not resolved. With 3 bases removed from V and 4 bases from J, the gap between germline ends came to 15 bases. The CDR3 consists of 14 residues. Germline-derived CDR1 and CDR2 are SQVTM and ANQGSEA. CDR3 DNA sequence: TGCAGCGTTGACCCGACGGTCCTGGGCACTGAAGCTTTCTTT. Its protein product is CSVDPTVLGTEAFF.

The chain links TRBV29-1 to TRBJ2-7, with D perhaps TRBD1 (6 bases). This CDR3 region has 15 residues. The germline CDR1 and CDR2 sequences are SQVTM and ANQGSEA. Deletions cut 3 bases from V and 4 bases from J, with 19 bases between. CDR3 sequence (DNA): TGCAGCGTTGAGGGCAGCGGCAGGGGTGCATACGAGCAGTACTTC. Its protein is CSVEGSGRGAYEQYF.

This clonotype has more than one count but fewer than ten. The chain couples TRBV14 to TRBJ1-6; 7 nucleotides line up with TRBD1. The ends lost 8 bases at V and 1 base at J; junction bases unmatched: 5. CDR3 size: 15 residues. Germline loops: CDR1 SGHDN, CDR2 FVKESK. CDR3 loop: CASGRDSSYNSPLHF. As DNA, the CDR3 is TGTGCCAGCGGCCGGGACAGTTCCTATAATTCACCCCTCCACTTT.

CDR3 in amino acids: CASSPQATVGRGLVETQYF. CDR3 nucleotides: TGTGCCAGCAGCCCCCAGGCCACGGTGGGAAGGGGGCTCGTGGAGACCCAGTACTTC. The chain employs TRBV7-9 and TRBJ2-5; TRBD1 aligns across 7 bases. The CDR3 contains 19 residues. In germline, CDR1 is SEHNR, CDR2 FQNEAQ (reference sequence). The V gene end was trimmed by 5 bases and the J gene end by 5 bases; junction bases not matched to a gene: 23.

The chain has TRBV7-2 and TRBJ2-7; 10 bases agree with TRBD2. Germline V CDR1 and CDR2: SGHTA, FQGNSA. Germline trimming cut 5 bases from V and 3 bases from J; bases unmatched to any gene: 7. The length of the CDR3 is 15 residues. CDR3 protein: CASSPTGTSVYEQYF. DNA for the CDR3: TGTGCCAGCAGCCCCACCGGGACTAGCGTCTACGAGCAGTACTTC. Looking up the rest from reference TRBV7-2 and TRBJ2-7 gives the full variable domain: GAGVSQSPSNKVTEKGKDVELRCDPISGHTALYWYRQSLGQGLEFLIYFQGNSAPDKSGLPSDRFSAERTGGSVSTLTIQRTQQEDSAVYLCASSPTGTSVYEQYFGPGTRLTVT.

This clonotype was detected many times. CDR3: CASSQDGGGHQPQHF. The CDR3 region has the DNA TGTGCCAGCAGCCAAGATGGAGGAGGGCATCAGCCCCAGCATTTT. The J gene is TRBJ1-5, the V gene TRBV7-2; D not resolved. CDR1 and CDR2 from the germline V gene are SGHTA and FQGNSA. CDR3 length: 15 residues. With 5 bases removed from V and 5 bases from J, the gap between germline ends came to 16 bases.

As concerns this clonotype: A read error may account for a junction end that differs from germline. This rearrangement joins TRBV7-9 to TRBJ1-2, with 7 bases that match TRBD1. The CDR3 is 13 residues long. Germline CDR1 is SEHNR and CDR2 is FQNEAQ (reference sequence). This CDR3 is CAGSRDRVDGYTF. CDR3 in DNA: TGTGCCGGCAGCCGCGACAGGGTGGATGGCTACACCTTC.

Concerning this clonotype: A much larger clone sits a single nucleotide away, making a read error possible. The chain has TRBV10-3 and TRBJ2-7; D is unclear. The germline V gene encodes CDR1 ENHRY and CDR2 SYGVKD. V lost 6 bases and J lost 3, with 6 bases in between. The CDR3 extends over 11 amino acids. This CDR3 is CAISNLYEQYF. CDR3 DNA: TGTGCCATCAGCAATCTCTACGAGCAGTACTTC.

This clonotype was observed a handful of times. The rearrangement joins TRBV2 to TRBJ1-6; D call uncertain. V was trimmed by 8 bases and J by 8 bases, leaving 22 bases between them. The length of the CDR3 is 16 residues. Germline CDR1 and CDR2: SNHLY and FYNNEI. CDR3 sequence reads: CASSPDPAVQDSPLHF. CDR3 nucleotides: TGTGCCAGCTCCCCGGACCCAGCGGTTCAAGATTCACCCCTCCACTTT.

A word on this clonotype: A much larger clone differs from this one at a single base, so this may be a read error. V is TRBV10-2 and J is TRBJ2-7; D possibly corresponds to TRBD1 (6 bases). The germline V gene has CDR1 WSHSY and CDR2 SAAADI. V lost 4 bases and J 6 bases, leaving 16 bases between the germline ends. The CDR3 consists of 14 residues. The CDR3 sequence: CASSGIQGPLEQYF. The DNA of the CDR3 is TGCGCCAGCAGTGGGATCCAGGGGCCCCTCGAGCAGTACTTC.

In its sample, this clonotype was seen a few times. J is TRBJ1-2 and V is TRBV19; D gene uncertain. The germline V and J ends were trimmed by 1 base and 6 bases, with 12 bases remaining between them. Germline assignment: CDR1 LNHDA and CDR2 SQIVND (reference sequence). CDR3 length: 14 residues. Here the CDR3 reads CASSIADGWHGYTF. CDR3 DNA: TGTGCCAGTAGTATAGCGGACGGCTGGCATGGCTACACCTTC.

V and J are TRBV7-3 and TRBJ1-1; perhaps TRBD1 as D (5 bases). The CDR3 spans 13 residues. V was clipped by 1 base and J by 11 bases, with 14 bases between them. CDR1 is SGHTA, CDR2 FQGTGA, per germline. Here the CDR3 DNA reads TGTGCCAGCAGCTTAAGTTCAGGGATGGTGGCTTTCTTT. It encodes CASSLSSGMVAFF.

Only one count was recorded for this clonotype. V gene TRBV29-1 combines with J gene TRBJ1-1, with a possible D match to TRBD1 (6 bases). This CDR3 region has 13 residues. Germline V gene data show CDR1 as SQVTM and CDR2 as ANQGSEA. V gave up 4 bases and J gave up 3 bases, with 12 bases separating them. CDR3 protein: CSVAGVADTEAFF. CDR3 nucleotide sequence: TGCAGCGTTGCAGGGGTTGCCGACACTGAAGCTTTCTTT.

Concerning this clonotype itself: This may stem from a read error, because a much larger clone lies one nucleotide away. V gene TRBV7-2 combines with J gene TRBJ1-5; TRBD1 is a possible D gene (5 bases). Germline V lookup: CDR1 SGHTA, CDR2 FQGNSA. There are 15 residues in the CDR3. V dropped 10 bases and J dropped 6 bases, with 22 bases sitting between them. This chain's CDR3 is CAISYDSGVAQPQHF. DNA of the CDR3: TGTGCCATCAGTTATGACAGTGGGGTCGCTCAGCCCCAGCATTTT.

This clonotype was counted only a few times. DNA of the CDR3: TGTGCCAGCAGTCGGGCAAGATACGAGCAGTACTTC. Residues: CASSRARYEQYF. The V call is TRBV6-5, the J call TRBJ2-7; D is ambiguous. The ends were cut back, 5 bases at V and 4 bases at J, with 9 bases in the middle. Germline-derived CDR1 and CDR2 are MNHEY and SVGAGI. CDR3 length equals 12 residues.

The chain is built from TRBV29-1 and TRBJ1-2, with D tentatively TRBD1 (5 bases). Trimming removed 5 bases from V and 2 bases from J, with 15 bases in between. This CDR3 has 14 amino acids. Germline V gives CDR1 SQVTM, CDR2 ANQGSEA. The CDR3 bases are TGCAGCGTTTCACAGGAGTCCGTGAACTATGGCTACACCTTC. Encoded protein: CSVSQESVNYGYTF.

This rearrangement joins TRBV25-1 to TRBJ1-6; no firm D call. The V gene's germline CDR1 is MGHDK and CDR2 SYGVNS. The CDR3 covers 14 residues. V was clipped by 7 bases and J by 11 bases, with 18 bases between them. DNA for the CDR3: TGTGCCAGCAACGGAATCGGGGTTGGGGCACCCCTCCACTTT. It yields the protein CASNGIGVGAPLHF. Supplemented by reference TRBV25-1 and TRBJ1-6, the full variable domain reads EADIYQTPRYLVIGTGKKITLECSQTMGHDKMYWYQQDPGMELHLIHYSYGVNSTEKGDLSSESTVSRIRTEHFPLTLESARPSHTSQYLCASNGIGVGAPLHFGNGTRLTVT.

The rearrangement joins TRBV6-4 to TRBJ1-6; 10 bases are shared with TRBD1. Losses at the gene ends were 2 bases for V and 8 bases for J; bases not matched to a gene: 6. This CDR3 is built from 16 residues. Germline CDR1 and CDR2: MRHNA and SNTAGT. The CDR3: CASSDLRQGADSPLHF. The CDR3 region has the DNA TGTGCCAGCAGTGACCTACGACAGGGGGCGGATTCACCCCTCCACTTT.

The chain is built from TRBV7-7 and TRBJ2-7; 8 bases are a match to TRBD2. The length of the CDR3 is 11 residues. Germline V lookup: CDR1 SSHAT, CDR2 FNYEAQ (reference sequence). Here the CDR3 reads CASREGREQYF. In nucleotides, the CDR3 is TGTGCTAGTCGGGAGGGCCGCGAGCAGTACTTC.

This chain links TRBV2 with TRBJ1-3; 10 positions agree with TRBD1. The CDR3 runs to 15 residues. Germline trimming cut 6 bases from V and 5 bases from J; bases unmatched to any gene: 7. The germline gives CDR1 SNHLY, CDR2 FYNNEI. Here the CDR3 DNA reads TGTGCCAGCAGCGGGTGGACAGGGGGAAGAAACACCATATATTTT. It specifies CASSGWTGGRNTIYF.

This sequence joins TRBV7-8 and TRBJ1-6; TRBD1 matches 7 bases. CDR3 size: 13 residues. Trimming cost V 5 bases and J 9 bases; bases outside gene matches: 4. CDR1 SGHVS and CDR2 FQNEAQ come from the germline V gene. The CDR3 nucleotides read TGTGCCAGCAGCAAGACAGGGAGTTCACCCCTCCACTTT. It translates to CASSKTGSSPLHF.

This clonotype was detected ten times or more. The V call is TRBV25-1, the J call TRBJ2-5, with no clear D. The V gene lost 1 base and the J gene lost 2 bases, with 11 bases spanning the gap. The germline V gene encodes CDR1 MGHDK and CDR2 SYGVNS. The CDR3 has 15 residues. The CDR3 DNA follows: TGTGCCAGCAGTGAATTCCTGGACCAGCAAGAGACCCAGTACTTC. The encoded protein is CASSEFLDQQETQYF.

This clonotype was counted at least ten times. The J gene is TRBJ1-4, the V gene TRBV29-1, with 7 bases aligning to TRBD1. This CDR3 contains 13 residues. CDR1 and CDR2 (germline): SQVTM, ANQGSEA. The V gene end was trimmed by 5 bases and the J gene end by 4 bases; junction bases not matched to a gene: 4. The CDR3 reads CSVPGTDNEKLFF. The CDR3 DNA is TGCAGCGTTCCCGGGACAGATAATGAAAAACTGTTTTTT.

This clonotype has only a few counts. The gene calls are TRBV9 and TRBJ2-5; D gene unclear. This CDR3 has 14 residues. Germline-derived CDR1 and CDR2 are SGDLS and YYNGEE. V shed 0 bases and J shed 0 bases, with 6 bases lying between them. CDR3: CASSVGADQETQYF. DNA of the CDR3: TGTGCCAGCAGCGTAGGGGCCGACCAAGAGACCCAGTACTTC.